A selection of T cell receptor beta chains follows, all from one sample in a study of T cells in Graves' hyperthyroidism and ophthalmopathy. TCRdb processed the multiplex PCR reads anew with MiXCR; each CDR3 protein has one entry. Counted here are 750,000 to 950,000 distinct CDR3 sequences, 38% occurring once; the ten biggest clones make up about 9%. Sample: blood. These receptors were taken from a man between 18 and 29 years old with Graves' hyperthyroidism. Each CDR3 is given with its conserved first and last residue. Fields, in order: clone size, D gene, V gene, J gene, CDR3 protein, CDR3 DNA. The D gene is left open where the match is weak. Some rows have no size entry. The others give once, few or many, or a class for an expanded clone.

>many|TRBD1|TRBV29-1|TRBJ2-7
CSVDIGGADEQYF
TGCAGCGTTGATATAGGGGGCGCGGACGAGCAGTACTTC
>few|.|TRBV7-8|TRBJ2-7
CASSLDQGGDYEQYF
TGTGCCAGCAGCTTAGATCAGGGGGGTGACTACGAGCAGTACTTC
>few|TRBD1|TRBV19|TRBJ1-5
CASSSRGGNQPQHF
TGTGCCAGCAGTTCCAGGGGGGGCAATCAGCCCCAGCATTTT
>.|.|TRBV7-8|TRBJ1-3
CASSLGQANTIYF
TGTGCCAGCAGCTTGGGGCAGGCGAACACCATATATTTT
>.|.|TRBV9|TRBJ2-7
CASSLEGSQYEQYF
TGTGCCAGCAGCTTAGAAGGGTCTCAATACGAGCAGTACTTC
>.|.|TRBV6-5|TRBJ1-4
CASTRDIGEKLFF
TGTGCCAGCACACGCGACATCGGTGAAAAACTGTTTTTT
>.|.|TRBV6-5|TRBJ2-5
CASSPTRRQGGTQYF
TGTGCCAGCAGTCCAACTCGTCGGCAGGGTGGGACCCAGTACTTC
>many|TRBD1|TRBV20-1|TRBJ1-1
CSAPLTGRVTEAFF
TGCAGTGCTCCGTTGACAGGGAGGGTCACTGAAGCTTTCTTT
>.|TRBD2|TRBV15|TRBJ2-7
CATSRGTSGRSYEQYF
TGTGCCACCAGCAGAGGGACTAGCGGGCGTTCCTACGAGCAGTACTTC
>.|TRBD1|TRBV10-2|TRBJ2-2
CASAGTGYTGELFF
TGTGCCAGTGCCGGGACAGGGTACACCGGGGAGCTGTTTTTT
>.|.|TRBV7-9|TRBJ2-5
CASSQDQVETQYF
TGTGCCAGCAGCCAAGATCAAGTAGAGACCCAGTACTTC
>many|TRBD1|TRBV19|TRBJ2-7
CASSPTGGEYEQYF
TGTGCCAGTAGTCCTACAGGGGGCGAGTACGAGCAGTACTTC
>.|TRBD1|TRBV20-1|TRBJ2-7
CSARGGTGGFVYEQYF
TGCAGTGCCAGAGGAGGGACAGGGGGCTTTGTATACGAGCAGTACTTC
>.|TRBD1|TRBV5-1|TRBJ2-5
CASSKGQGDTQYF
TGCGCCAGCAGCAAAGGACAGGGGGACACCCAGTACTTC
>many|TRBD1|TRBV7-8|TRBJ2-7
CASSLAAGQGYEQYF
TGTGCCAGCAGCTTAGCGGCGGGACAGGGCTACGAGCAGTACTTC
>few|.|TRBV5-5|TRBJ1-4
CASSLTDGDATNEKLFF
TGTGCCAGCAGCCTCACAGACGGGGATGCAACTAATGAAAAACTGTTTTTT
>many|TRBD1|TRBV7-6|TRBJ2-7
CASSLEDRVGYEQYF
TGTGCCAGCAGCTTAGAGGACAGGGTAGGCTACGAGCAGTACTTC
>few|TRBD2|TRBV25-1|TRBJ2-5
CASTPPQRGNQETQYF
TGTGCCAGCACTCCCCCCCAGCGGGGGAACCAAGAGACCCAGTACTTC
>.|.|TRBV7-7|TRBJ2-1
CASSLMPNGSYNEQFF
TGTGCCAGCAGCTTAATGCCTAACGGGTCCTACAATGAGCAGTTCTTC
>once|.|TRBV14|TRBJ2-7
CASSPRDTIFSYEQCF
TGTGCCAGCAGCCCGAGGGACACAATATTCTCCTACGAGCAGTGCTTC
>.|TRBD2|TRBV7-9|TRBJ2-3
CASSGGTSGGSDTQYF
TGTGCCAGCAGCGGGGGGACTAGCGGGGGGTCAGATACGCAGTATTTT
>many|TRBD1|TRBV19|TRBJ2-6
CASTRTGGSGANVLTF
TGTGCCAGTACCAGGACAGGGGGCAGTGGGGCCAACGTCCTGACTTTC
>.|TRBD2|TRBV9|TRBJ2-7
CASSVTPRGGLDEQYF
TGTGCCAGCAGCGTAACCCCGCGGGGGGGTCTCGACGAGCAGTACTTC
>.|TRBD1|TRBV5-1|TRBJ2-6
CASSLAQGAVGANVLTF
TGCGCCAGCAGCTTGGCACAGGGGGCAGTTGGGGCCAACGTCCTGACTTTC
>few|TRBD1|TRBV6-2/TRBV6-3|TRBJ1-5
CASSYRRTGGEYQPQHF
TGTGCCAGCAGTTACAGGAGGACAGGGGGGGAGTATCAGCCCCAGCATTTT
>once|.|TRBV24-1|TRBJ1-1
CATGVNTEAFF
TGTGCCACGGGTGTGAACACTGAAGCTTTCTTT
>.|TRBD1|TRBV4-1|TRBJ1-1
CASSQENRGRGAFF
TGCGCCAGCAGCCAAGAAAACAGGGGGCGAGGAGCTTTCTTT
>few|TRBD1|TRBV12-3/TRBV12-4|TRBJ1-5
CASTPGQGPQPQHF
TGTGCCAGCACCCCGGGACAGGGCCCTCAGCCCCAGCATTTT
>many|TRBD2|TRBV29-1|TRBJ2-5
CNVLAGGETQYF
TGCAACGTTCTAGCGGGTGGGGAGACCCAGTACTTC
>.|TRBD2|TRBV5-4|TRBJ2-5
CASSSDRGGLVDQYF
TGTGCCAGCAGCTCTGATCGGGGGGGACTAGTAGACCAGTACTTC
>.|.|TRBV13|TRBJ1-6
CASSHQGSNSPLHF
TGTGCCAGCAGCCATCAGGGGTCTAATTCACCCCTCCACTTT
>few|TRBD2|TRBV7-2|TRBJ2-7
CASSLDRSGSHEQYF
TGTGCCAGCAGCTTAGACCGTAGCGGGAGCCACGAGCAGTACTTC
>few|.|TRBV6-5|TRBJ1-1
CASSYSLGGNAEAFF
TGTGCCAGCAGTTACTCCCTCGGGGGCAACGCTGAAGCTTTCTTT
>.|.|TRBV7-2|TRBJ2-7
CASSLLPLSATEQYF
TGTGCCAGCAGCTTACTACCCCTCTCGGCTACCGAGCAGTACTTC
>few|TRBD2|TRBV20-1|TRBJ2-7
CSAGLAGGHEQYF
TGCAGTGCTGGACTAGCGGGAGGGCACGAGCAGTACTTC
>once|TRBD2|TRBV5-1|TRBJ2-7
CASSLVSGGNHEQYF
TGCGCCAGCAGCTTGGTATCGGGAGGTAATCACGAGCAGTACTTC
>many|.|TRBV6-6|TRBJ2-6
CASSYQGTGANVLTF
TGTGCCAGCAGTTACCAAGGGACCGGGGCCAACGTCCTGACTTTC
>.|TRBD2|TRBV6-5|TRBJ2-7
CASSSLAGALYEQYF
TGTGCCAGCAGTTCCCTAGCGGGGGCCCTATACGAGCAGTACTTC
>many|TRBD1|TRBV20-1|TRBJ1-2
CSAREGTGVFGYTF
TGCAGTGCTAGAGAAGGGACAGGGGTGTTTGGCTACACCTTC
>many|.|TRBV12-3/TRBV12-4|TRBJ1-5
CASSPGRSNQPQHF
TGTGCCAGCAGTCCCGGACGGAGCAATCAGCCCCAGCATTTT
>.|TRBD1|TRBV9|TRBJ2-5
CASSPAGTVSQETQYF
TGTGCCAGCAGCCCCGCCGGGACAGTGTCCCAGGAGACCCAGTACTTC
>few|TRBD2|TRBV6-5|TRBJ2-7
CASSYLHGFAGGPRKEQYF
TGTGCCAGCAGTTACCTCCATGGGTTTGCGGGAGGGCCCCGGAAAGAGCAGTACTTC
>.|.|TRBV9|TRBJ1-4
CASNVATGEEKLFF
TGTGCCAGCAACGTTGCCACCGGGGAGGAAAAACTGTTTTTT
>once|TRBD2|TRBV25-1|TRBJ2-7
CASSAATSGRANYEQYF
TGTGCCAGCAGTGCTGCTACTAGCGGGAGGGCCAACTACGAGCAGTACTTC
>.|TRBD2|TRBV5-4|TRBJ2-7
CASSTPTSSLYEQYF
TGTGCCAGCAGCACACCGACTAGCTCCCTTTACGAGCAGTACTTC
>.|TRBD1|TRBV9|TRBJ2-2
CASSGDRAGNTGELFF
TGTGCCAGCAGCGGAGACAGGGCGGGGAACACCGGGGAGCTGTTTTTT